This entry describes one TCR beta chain. What it recognizes is unknown. The data derive from a study of T cell responses to AZD1222 COVID-19 vaccine. Findings of the study overall: The donor group comprised mostly white British people and more females; the analysis possibly underestimated clonal diversity.

Germline CDR1 is LGHNA and CDR2 is YNFKEQ. With 0 bases removed from V and 4 bases from J, the gap between germline ends came to 7 bases. The CDR3 extends over 14 amino acids. Sequenced by immunoSEQ multiplex PCR; TCRdb stores in-frame clones only, minus some. The sample yields approximately 120,000 clones, roughly 89% seen once. The sample consisted of peripheral blood, taken on day 0 of AZD1222 vaccination. V and J are TRBV4-2 and TRBJ2-1; D is unclear. The TCR sequence derives from an adult in good health. The CDR3 DNA follows: TGTGCCAGCAGCCAAGATCGGGCATACAATGAGCAGTTCTTC. Its protein product is CASSQDRAYNEQFF.